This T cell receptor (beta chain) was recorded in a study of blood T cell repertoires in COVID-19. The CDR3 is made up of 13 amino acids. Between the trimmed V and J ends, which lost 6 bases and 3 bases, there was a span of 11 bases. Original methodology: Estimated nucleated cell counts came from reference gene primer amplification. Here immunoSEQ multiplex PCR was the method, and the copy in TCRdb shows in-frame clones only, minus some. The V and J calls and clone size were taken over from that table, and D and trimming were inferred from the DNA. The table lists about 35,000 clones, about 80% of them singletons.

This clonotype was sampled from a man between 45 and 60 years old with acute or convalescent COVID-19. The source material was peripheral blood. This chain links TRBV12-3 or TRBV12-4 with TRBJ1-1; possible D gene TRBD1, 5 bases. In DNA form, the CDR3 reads TGTGCCAGCAGAACTCAGGGCTACACTGAAGCTTTCTTT. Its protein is CASRTQGYTEAFF.